The next 7 T cell receptor gamma chains were all read from a single sample in a study of intestinal T cells in coeliac disease. Using about 200 ng of biopsy DNA, TRG was amplified with LymphoTrack primers. TCRdb reanalysed the multiplex PCR reads via CATT. Of about 790 gamma-chain clones in the sample, under 55% were seen once. Each case's genomic DNA was extracted from ten approximately 5-µm formalin-fixed paraffin-embedded scrolls. Material for sequencing was a duodenal biopsy. Receptor source: a human donor with celiac disease.

This clone was seen a few times. This chain uses TRGV2 with TRGJP1. V trimming: 3 bases; J trimming: 0 bases; junction bases outside the gene matches: 13. The CDR3 runs to 18 residues. The germline gives CDR1 EGSNGY, CDR2 YDSYNSKV. CDR3 sequence reads: CATWDLGTGDTTGWFKIF. CDR3 nucleotides: TGTGCCACCTGGGACCTTGGCACAGGAGATACCACTGGTTGGTTCAAGATATTT.

This clone turned up a few times. The CDR3 region is CATEPRFKIF. CDR3 bases: TGTGCCACCGAACCGCGTTTCAAGATATTT. The rearrangement links TRGV2 to TRGJP1. This CDR3 has 10 amino acids. Germline lookup yields CDR1 EGSNGY and CDR2 YDSYNSKV. The trim removed 9 bases at V and 14 bases at J, leaving 9 bases unmatched.

This chain connects TRGV8 to TRGJ1 or TRGJ2. Germline V CDR1 and CDR2: VENAVY, YDSYNSRV. Germline trimming cut 3 bases from V and 9 bases from J; bases unmatched to any gene: 5. CDR3 length equals 11 residues. The CDR3 here is CATWDGGKKLF. As DNA, the CDR3 is TGTGCCACCTGGGATGGGGGTAAGAAACTCTTT.

The V and J genes are TRGV8 and TRGJ1 or TRGJ2. Losses at the gene ends were 3 bases for V and 13 bases for J; bases not matched to a gene: 27. Per the germline V gene, CDR1 is VENAVY and CDR2 is YDSYNSRV. The CDR3 is 17 amino acids. CDR3 protein: CATWDQLRSPIFISKLF. The CDR3 DNA reads TGTGCCACCTGGGATCAGCTTCGATCCCCCATATTTATAAGTAAACTCTTT.

This clone was detected only a few times. The chain is built from TRGV3 and TRGJ1 or TRGJ2. This CDR3 is built from 16 residues. Germline V lookup: CDR1 VTNTFY, CDR2 YDVSTARD (reference sequence). J gave up 1 base and V 1 base, and 10 bases lay outside the gene matches. As DNA, the CDR3 is TGTGCCACCTGGGACAGCGCCTCTTTTAATTATTATAAGAAACTCTTT. Translated, it gives CATWDSASFNYYKKLF.

The rearrangement links TRGV2 to TRGJ1 or TRGJ2. Germline V CDR1 and CDR2: EGSNGY, YDSYNSKV. The V segment lost 0 bases and the J segment 3 bases; nucleotides outside the gene matches: 11. The CDR3 is 16 residues long. In nucleotides, the CDR3 is TGTGCCACCTGGGACGGGCCGTCTAATTTTTATTATAAGAAACTCTTT. Protein product: CATWDGPSNFYYKKLF.

The V and J genes are TRGV4 and TRGJ1 or TRGJ2. The germline V gene has CDR1 EGSTGY and CDR2 YDSYTSSV. Trimming at V came to 2 bases and at J to 4 bases, leaving 8 bases not matched to a gene. The CDR3 runs to 14 residues. The CDR3 reads CATWDVVWYYKKLF. CDR3 in DNA: TGTGCCACCTGGGATGTTGTCTGGTATTATAAGAAACTCTTT.